This T cell receptor (beta chain) was sequenced during a study of OX40 agonist ivuxolimab in advanced cancers. In the study overall: Ivuxolimab, which patients received intravenously every 2 weeks, was dosed at 0.01 to 10 mg/kg. Males comprised around 78% of the group, whose mean age was about 61 years (range about 20 to 90). Study conclusions and caveats: Compared with CD4+, CD8+ T cells on average had more expanded clones.

To note about this clone: The antigen is not known.

Autoimmune disease history or systemic immunosuppression was exclusionary. This CDR3 contains 12 residues. V lost 4 bases and J 4 bases, leaving 8 bases between the germline ends. Germline V CDR1 and CDR2: SGHRS, YFSETQ. This table comes from immunoSEQ multiplex PCR, and its TCRdb copy is limited to in-frame clones, with some not included. The sample has some 76,000 clones, roughly 86% seen once. This specimen consisted of CD4+ or CD8+ T cells sorted from blood, obtained in a trial of the OX40 agonist ivuxolimab. The chain is built from TRBV5-1 and TRBJ2-5, with D maybe TRBD2 (5 bases). The TCR comes from an adult with an advanced solid tumor such as melanoma, head and neck, liver or kidney cancer. CDR3 sequence reads: CASSDTRETQYF. Here the CDR3 DNA reads TGCGCCAGCAGCGATACTAGAGAGACCCAGTACTTC.